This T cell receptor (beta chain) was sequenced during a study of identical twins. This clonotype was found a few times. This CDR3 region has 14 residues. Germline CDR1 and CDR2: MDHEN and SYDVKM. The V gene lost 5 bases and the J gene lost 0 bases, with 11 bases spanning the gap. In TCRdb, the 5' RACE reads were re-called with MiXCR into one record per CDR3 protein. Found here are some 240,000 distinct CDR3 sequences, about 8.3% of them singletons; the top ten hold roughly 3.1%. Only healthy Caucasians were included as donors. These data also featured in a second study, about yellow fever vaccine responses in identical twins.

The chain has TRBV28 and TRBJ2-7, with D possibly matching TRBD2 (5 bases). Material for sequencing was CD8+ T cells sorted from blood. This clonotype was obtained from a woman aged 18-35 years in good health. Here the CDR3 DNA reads TGTGCCAGCAGTACTCTACTAGTCTCCTACGAGCAGTACTTC. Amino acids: CASSTLLVSYEQYF.